The 11 T cell receptor beta chains presented below share a single source sample, sequenced in a study of PD-1 blockade in classical Hodgkin lymphoma. The time point is: newly diagnosed, previously untreated cHL patient sample. The data were produced by immunoSEQ multiplex PCR, yet TCRdb's version contains in-frame clones alone and is incomplete. The sample contains roughly 7,000 clones, roughly 79% of which appear only once. Specimen: peripheral blood mononuclear cells (PBMCs). All receptors come from a human donor with classical Hodgkin lymphoma.

The rearrangement uses TRBV2 and TRBJ2-1; the D gene is possibly TRBD2 (5 bases). This CDR3 has 13 amino acids. V lost 5 bases, J lost 8 bases, and 13 bases lay in between. CDR1 is SNHLY, CDR2 FYNNEI, per germline. The CDR3 DNA sequence: TGTGCCAGCAGTTTAACTAGATTGGATGAGCAGTTCTTC. Its translation: CASSLTRLDEQFF.

The chain uses TRBV7-3 and TRBJ2-3, with a weak D call TRBD1 (6 bases). Germline-derived CDR1 and CDR2 are SGHTA and FQGTGA. The CDR3 is 14 residues long. V dropped 5 bases and J dropped 2 bases, with 11 bases sitting between them. CDR3 DNA: TGTGCCAGCAGCCCCCGGGACACCACAGATACGCAGTATTTT. Residues: CASSPRDTTDTQYF.

The V gene is TRBV19, the J gene TRBJ2-5, with 8 bases fitting TRBD2. Germline CDR1 LNHDA, CDR2 SQIVND (reference sequence). This CDR3 is 15 amino acids long. Germline trimming cut 4 bases from V and 5 bases from J; bases unmatched to any gene: 9. CDR3 in amino acids: CASSTMGTSGETQYF. The CDR3 coding sequence is TGTGCCAGTAGTACCATGGGAACTAGCGGCGAGACCCAGTACTTC.

The rearrangement links TRBV18 to TRBJ2-5, with D uncertain. The CDR3 totals 13 residues. Germline V gene sequence: CDR1 KGHSH, CDR2 LQKENI. V lost 3 bases and J lost 2, with 7 bases in between. In DNA form, the CDR3 reads TGTGCCAGCTCACCCGCCAGACAAGAGACCCAGTACTTC. Translating gives CASSPARQETQYF.

V usage is TRBV5-7 and J usage is TRBJ1-1, with no clear D. TRBV5-7 qualifies as an ORF whose function is uncertain. Trimming took 0 bases from V and 2 from J, leaving 17 bases between them. The CDR3 totals 17 residues. This chain's CDR3 is CASSLDRLLKTNTEAFF. In DNA form, the CDR3 reads TGTGCCAGCAGCTTGGACAGACTTCTTAAAACTAACACTGAAGCTTTCTTT.

The rearrangement joins TRBV7-9 to TRBJ1-3; D uncertain. Trimming took off 1 base at V and 2 bases at J, with 3 bases between the two ends. Germline V lookup: CDR1 SEHNR, CDR2 FQNEAQ (reference sequence). The CDR3 runs to 13 residues. CDR3 loop: CASSLDAGNTIYF. CDR3 nucleotide sequence: TGTGCCAGCAGCTTAGATGCTGGAAACACCATATATTTT.

This clone was seen a handful of times. V gene TRBV19 combines with J gene TRBJ2-2; unclear D gene. Germline V gene sequence: CDR1 LNHDA, CDR2 SQIVND (reference sequence). Between the trimmed V and J ends, which lost 6 bases and 6 bases, there was a span of 8 bases. The CDR3 consists of 12 residues. The CDR3 bases are TGTGCCAGTAGCCTCAGGTCCGGGGAGCTGTTTTTT. This encodes CASSLRSGELFF.

The chain uses TRBV5-1 and TRBJ1-5; D perhaps matches TRBD1 (6 bases). This CDR3 region has 14 residues. V was clipped by 4 bases and J by 5 bases, with 13 bases between them. The germline V gene encodes CDR1 SGHRS and CDR2 YFSETQ. The CDR3 sequence: CASSTGTPDQPQHF. Here the CDR3 DNA reads TGCGCCAGCAGCACCGGGACACCCGATCAGCCCCAGCATTTT.

V and J are TRBV6-5 and TRBJ1-1; perhaps TRBD1 as D (6 bases). The length of the CDR3 is 15 residues. Germline CDR1 and CDR2: MNHEY and SVGAGI. V lost 6 bases and J 9 bases, leaving 23 bases between the germline ends. The CDR3 nucleotides are TGTGCCAGCAGCTCCGTTGACAGGAAGGGGATCCAAGCTTTCTTT. Encoded protein: CASSSVDRKGIQAFF.

The chain has TRBV7-9 and TRBJ2-1; 9 positions match TRBD2. The CDR3 extends over 15 amino acids. Germline V lookup: CDR1 SEHNR, CDR2 FQNEAQ (reference sequence). With V trimmed by 4 bases and J by 10 bases, 11 bases remained unmatched. This CDR3 reads CASSSRLAVLEEQFF. In DNA, the CDR3 is TGTGCCAGCAGCTCCCGACTAGCGGTATTAGAAGAGCAGTTCTTC.

The chain couples TRBV27 to TRBJ2-7; no reliable D call. CDR3 length equals 14 residues. The V and J ends lost 0 bases and 3 bases respectively, with 9 bases between them. The germline V gene encodes CDR1 MNHEY and CDR2 SMNVEV (reference sequence). The CDR3 DNA reads TGTGCCAGCAGTTTATCGGGTAATAACTACGAGCAGTACTTC. Protein product: CASSLSGNNYEQYF.